This paragraph covers one T cell receptor (beta chain) sequence. The V gene's germline CDR1 is DFQATT and CDR2 SNEGSKA (reference sequence). With V trimmed by 0 bases and J by 6 bases, 12 bases remained unmatched. The CDR3 spans 16 residues. This record belongs to a study of blood T cells in healthy people across ages. PBMCs, at least 7 million per sample, were isolated. It was with a sample-barcoded 5' primer and a J-beta primer mix that a second PCR of roughly 7 to 12 cycles was run. Each cDNA molecule, via a template-switch adaptor with 12 random nucleotides, was tagged. TCRdb processed the 5' RACE reads anew with MiXCR; each CDR3 protein has one entry. The repertoire includes roughly 650,000 distinct CDR3 sequences, 32% of them detected once, and 15% sits in the top ten.

Input material: blood. This TCR was recovered from a woman aged 80 or older in good health. The J gene is TRBJ2-3, the V gene TRBV20-1; 7 nucleotides line up with TRBD1. The CDR3 protein is CSAREAQGKNMDTQYF. CDR3 coding DNA: TGCAGTGCTAGAGAGGCACAGGGGAAGAATATGGATACGCAGTATTTT.